These 20 T cell receptor beta chains originate from one sample sequenced in a study of blood T cell repertoires in COVID-19. The method was immunoSEQ multiplex PCR; TCRdb's version includes in-frame clones alone and lacks a portion of them. The profile shows tens of thousands of clones, approximately 88% of them singletons. Sequencing input: peripheral blood. All receptors derive from a human donor with active COVID-19. The donor label of this sample is uncertain.

This clone has a single count. The chain employs TRBV19 and TRBJ1-1; 7 positions agree with TRBD1. J lost 4 bases, V lost 6 bases, and 8 bases had no gene match. The V gene's germline CDR1 is LNHDA and CDR2 SQIVND (reference sequence). This CDR3 is built from 14 residues. Here the CDR3 reads CASRDTGASTEAFF. CDR3 DNA: TGTGCCAGTAGGGATACAGGGGCGAGCACTGAAGCTTTCTTT.

The table lists this clone with a few counts. The genes are TRBV19 and TRBJ1-2, with TRBD1 as a possible D gene (5 bases). Trimming took off 5 bases at V and 8 bases at J, with 15 bases between the two ends. The CDR3 covers 13 residues. Germline CDR1 LNHDA, CDR2 SQIVND (reference sequence). CDR3 nucleotide sequence: TGTGCCAGTAGTGCGGGACTGTCTCAGGGCTACACCTTC. Translated: CASSAGLSQGYTF.

The chain joins TRBV5-8 to TRBJ1-1, with D unclear. This CDR3 comprises 14 residues. The germline gives CDR1 SGHTS, CDR2 YDEGEE. V lost 4 bases to trimming and J lost 3 bases, with 13 bases between them. This CDR3 reads CASSLLAFHTEAFF. For the CDR3, the DNA is TGTGCCAGCAGCCTCCTGGCCTTCCACACTGAAGCTTTCTTT.

The chain links TRBV5-1 to TRBJ2-1, with 7 positions matching TRBD1. This CDR3 is 17 amino acids long. The germline V gene has CDR1 SGHRS and CDR2 YFSETQ. V trimming: 3 bases; J trimming: 4 bases; junction bases outside the gene matches: 13. The CDR3 sequence is CASSSPKSRQGYNEQFF. The DNA for the CDR3 is TGCGCCAGCAGCTCCCCCAAGTCGCGACAGGGTTACAATGAGCAGTTCTTC.

The V gene is TRBV30, the J gene TRBJ1-2; D is undetermined. The CDR3 loop spans 12 amino acids. CDR1 is GTSNPN, CDR2 SVGIG, per germline (reference sequence). V gave up 0 bases and J gave up 6 bases, with 8 bases separating them. CDR3 coding DNA: TGTGCCTGGAGTGTACAGTTTGATGGCTACACCTTC. As protein: CAWSVQFDGYTF.

The CDR3, as DNA: TGTGCCAGCAGTGGGCGAGGAGGAGGCGGTACGCAGTATTTT. Its translation is CASSGRGGGGTQYF. The chain couples TRBV2 to TRBJ2-3, with D possibly being TRBD2 (5 bases). This CDR3 is 14 amino acids long. Per germline, CDR1 SNHLY and CDR2 FYNNEI. Trimming removed 4 bases from V and 8 bases from J, with 16 bases in between.

This clone was seen a single time. The V and J genes are TRBV2 and TRBJ2-4, with a possible D match to TRBD2 (7 bases). The CDR3 runs to 13 residues. The germline V gene encodes CDR1 SNHLY and CDR2 FYNNEI. The ends were cut back, 10 bases at V and 6 bases at J, with 16 bases in the middle. The CDR3 here is CAIPKGEGNIQYF. The DNA of the CDR3 is TGTGCCATCCCTAAGGGGGAGGGAAACATTCAGTACTTC. The full variable domain, completed using reference TRBV2 and TRBJ2-4, is EPEVTQTPSHQVTQMGQEVILRCVPISNHLYFYWYRQILGQKVEFLVSFYNNEISEKSEIFDDQFSVERPDGSNFTLKIRSTKLEDSAMYFCAIPKGEGNIQYFGAGTRLSVL.

The V gene is TRBV2, the J gene TRBJ2-7, with 8 positions matching TRBD2. J was trimmed by 2 bases and V by 6 bases; bases with no gene match: 3. The CDR3 length is 13 residues. From germline, CDR1 is SNHLY and CDR2 FYNNEI. Here the CDR3 DNA reads TGTGCCAGCAGGACTAGCGCTACCTACGAGCAGTACTTC. Translating it yields CASRTSATYEQYF.

The chain recombines TRBV3-1 (or the pseudogene TRBV3-2) with TRBJ2-3; 9 nucleotides align to TRBD1. Germline assignment: CDR1 LGHDT and CDR2 YNNKEL (reference sequence). The CDR3 sequence is 18 residues long. V gave up 0 bases and J gave up 6 bases; unmatched junction bases: 13. The CDR3 nucleotides are TGTGCCAGCAGCCAAGATCTAATCCGGGACAGGGTGGGGGATACGCAGTATTTT. It encodes CASSQDLIRDRVGDTQYF.

The V and J genes are TRBV24-1 and TRBJ2-7, with 9 bases that match TRBD1. CDR1 and CDR2 from the germline V gene are KGHDR and SFDVKD. V lost 3 bases and J lost 5; bases outside the gene matches: 10. This CDR3 has 16 amino acids. The CDR3 nucleotides read TGTGCCACCAGTGATACCGGACAGGGGCGCGCAAACGAGCAGTACTTC. It codes for CATSDTGQGRANEQYF.

J is TRBJ2-3 and V is TRBV6-2 or TRBV6-3; 8 bases are shared with TRBD2. The CDR3 contains 17 residues. Trimming removed 3 bases from V and 4 bases from J; junction bases left unmatched: 12. The germline CDR1 and CDR2 sequences are MNHEY and SVGEGT. CDR3 bases: TGTGCCAGCAGTTATAGGTGGCGGGGGGTAGTCCCAGATACGCAGTATTTT. This codes for CASSYRWRGVVPDTQYF.

J is TRBJ2-7 and V is TRBV18; 7 nucleotides match TRBD2. The CDR3 extends over 15 amino acids. The V gene's germline CDR1 is KGHSH and CDR2 LQKENI. With V trimmed by 3 bases and J by 4 bases, 9 bases remained unmatched. CDR3 sequence reads: CASSPGTINRYEQYF. The CDR3 bases are TGTGCCAGCTCACCTGGGACTATCAATAGATACGAGCAGTACTTC. Full variable domain (rest looked up from reference TRBV18 and TRBJ2-7): NAGVMQNPRHLVRRRGQEARLRCSPMKGHSHVYWYRQLPEEGLKFMVYLQKENIIDESGMPKERFSAEFPKEGPSILRIQQVVRGDSAAYFCASSPGTINRYEQYFGPGTRLTVT.

The V and J genes are TRBV9 and TRBJ1-4; no clear D. The CDR3 spans 16 residues. Germline lookup yields CDR1 SGDLS and CDR2 YYNGEE. Deletions cut 0 bases from V and 0 bases from J, with 9 bases between. CDR3 in amino acids: CASSVGAEATNEKLFF. CDR3 sequence (DNA): TGTGCCAGCAGCGTAGGAGCGGAGGCAACTAATGAAAAACTGTTTTTT.

The V call is TRBV5-1, the J call TRBJ1-3, with TRBD1 matching 12 bases. Looked up from germline, CDR1 is SGHRS and CDR2 is YFSETQ. The J segment lost 9 bases and the V segment lost 4 bases, leaving 8 bases of the junction unmatched. The CDR3 runs 15 residues. CDR3 DNA: TGCGCCAGCAGCCCGGGGACAGGGGGCAGGAGCACCATATATTTT. It specifies CASSPGTGGRSTIYF.

The chain recombines TRBV5-1 with TRBJ2-1; possibly TRBD1 for D (5 bases). The CDR3 is 14 residues long. Germline loops: CDR1 SGHRS, CDR2 YFSETQ. V lost 5 bases, J lost 9 bases, and 18 bases lay in between. CDR3 amino acids: CASSLKGQPPEQFF. The DNA for the CDR3 is TGCGCCAGCAGTCTGAAGGGGCAACCGCCTGAGCAGTTCTTC.

V and J are TRBV18 and TRBJ2-7; the D gene is possibly TRBD1 (6 bases). This CDR3 is built from 15 residues. V was pared by 6 bases and J by 4 bases, with 19 bases between. Germline CDR1 reads KGHSH; CDR2 reads LQKENI. CDR3 residues: CASSRNREGSYEQYF. The CDR3 coding sequence is TGTGCCAGCTCGCGGAACAGGGAAGGGTCGTACGAGCAGTACTTC.

The chain carries TRBV29-1 and TRBJ2-1; the D gene is possibly TRBD1 (7 bases). The CDR3 sequence is 13 residues long. Deletions cut 5 bases from V and 8 bases from J, with 16 bases between. Germline CDR1 reads SQVTM; CDR2 reads ANQGSEA. CDR3: CSVFQGGSDEQFF. The CDR3 coding sequence is TGCAGCGTTTTTCAGGGGGGATCGGATGAGCAGTTCTTC.

The chain has TRBV7-2 and TRBJ1-4, with unresolved D. V dropped 5 bases and J dropped 7 bases, with 14 bases sitting between them. The germline V gene has CDR1 SGHTA and CDR2 FQGNSA. This CDR3 contains 14 residues. CDR3 sequence: CASSPRGRGEKLFF. Here the CDR3 DNA reads TGTGCCAGCAGCCCGAGAGGGCGGGGTGAAAAACTGTTTTTT.

This chain joins TRBV7-2 and TRBJ2-1; 9 bases align to TRBD2. Germline V lookup: CDR1 SGHTA, CDR2 FQGNSA. J was trimmed by 9 bases and V by 3 bases; bases with no gene match: 6. The CDR3 totals 14 residues. The CDR3: CASSLGTSYIEQFF. The CDR3 DNA follows: TGTGCCAGCAGCTTGGGGACTAGCTATATTGAGCAGTTCTTC. Supplemented by reference TRBV7-2 and TRBJ2-1, the full variable domain reads GAGVSQSPSNKVTEKGKDVELRCDPISGHTALYWYRQSLGQGLEFLIYFQGNSAPDKSGLPSDRFSAERTGGSVSTLTIQRTQQEDSAVYLCASSLGTSYIEQFFGPGTRLTVL.

The chain is built from TRBV7-9 and TRBJ2-7; no clear D. CDR3 length: 16 amino acids. V was pared by 5 bases and J by 2 bases, with 19 bases between. Germline V gives CDR1 SEHNR, CDR2 FQNEAQ (reference sequence). CDR3 DNA sequence: TGTGCCAGCAGCAACGCTCAGGCCTTCCAGCCCTACGAGCAGTACTTC. Amino acids: CASSNAQAFQPYEQYF.